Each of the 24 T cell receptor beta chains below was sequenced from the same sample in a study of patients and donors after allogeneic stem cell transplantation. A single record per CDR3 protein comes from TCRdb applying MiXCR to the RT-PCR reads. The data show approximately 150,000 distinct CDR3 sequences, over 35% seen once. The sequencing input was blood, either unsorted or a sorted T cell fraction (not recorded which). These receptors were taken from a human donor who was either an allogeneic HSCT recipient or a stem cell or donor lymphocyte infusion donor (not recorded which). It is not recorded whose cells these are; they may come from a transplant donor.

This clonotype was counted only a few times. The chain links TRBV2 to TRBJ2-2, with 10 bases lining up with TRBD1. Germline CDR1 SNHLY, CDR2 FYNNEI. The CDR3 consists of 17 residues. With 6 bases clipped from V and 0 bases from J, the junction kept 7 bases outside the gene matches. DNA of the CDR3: TGTGCCAGCAGGGCGGGACAGGGGAATACGAACACCGGGGAGCTGTTTTTT. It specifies CASRAGQGNTNTGELFF.

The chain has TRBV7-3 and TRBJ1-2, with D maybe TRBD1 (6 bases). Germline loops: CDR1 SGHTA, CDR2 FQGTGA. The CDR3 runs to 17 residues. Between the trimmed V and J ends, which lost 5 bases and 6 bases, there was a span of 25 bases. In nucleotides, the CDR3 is TGTGCCAGCAGCCCCCTAGGGGGGCCGTTCCCGGCGAATGGCTACACCTTC. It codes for CASSPLGGPFPANGYTF.

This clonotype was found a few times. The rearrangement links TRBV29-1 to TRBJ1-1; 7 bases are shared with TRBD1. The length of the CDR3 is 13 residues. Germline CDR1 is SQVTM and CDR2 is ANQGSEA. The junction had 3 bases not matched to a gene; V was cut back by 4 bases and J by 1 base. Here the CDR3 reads CSVVKGANTEAFF. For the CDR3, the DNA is TGCAGCGTTGTAAAGGGGGCGAACACTGAAGCTTTCTTT.

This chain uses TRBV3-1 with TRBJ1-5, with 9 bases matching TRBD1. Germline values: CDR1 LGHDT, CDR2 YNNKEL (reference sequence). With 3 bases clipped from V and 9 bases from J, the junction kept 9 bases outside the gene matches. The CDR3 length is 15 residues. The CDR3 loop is CASSQTGQGDRPQHF. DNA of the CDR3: TGTGCCAGCAGCCAGACGGGACAGGGTGATAGGCCCCAGCATTTT.

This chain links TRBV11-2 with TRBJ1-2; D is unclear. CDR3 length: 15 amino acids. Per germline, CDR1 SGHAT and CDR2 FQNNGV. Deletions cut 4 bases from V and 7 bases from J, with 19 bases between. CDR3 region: CASSSRPTDLVGYTF. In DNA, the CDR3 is TGTGCCAGCAGCTCCCGCCCCACAGACCTGGTTGGCTACACCTTC.

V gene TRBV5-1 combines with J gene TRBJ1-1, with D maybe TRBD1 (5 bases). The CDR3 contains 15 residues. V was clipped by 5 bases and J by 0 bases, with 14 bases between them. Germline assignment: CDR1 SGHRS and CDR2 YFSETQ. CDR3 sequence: CASRESGRMNTEAFF. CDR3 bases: TGCGCCAGCAGGGAATCAGGGCGGATGAACACTGAAGCTTTCTTT.

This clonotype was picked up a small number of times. The DNA of the CDR3 is TGTGCCAGCAGTTTGGGGGGTTACATGAACACTGAAGCTTTCTTT. Its protein is CASSLGGYMNTEAFF. The rearrangement joins TRBV12-3 or TRBV12-4 to TRBJ1-1; D is possibly TRBD1 (5 bases). The V end lost 3 bases, the J end lost 0 bases, and 11 bases lay between the germline ends. This CDR3 region has 15 residues.

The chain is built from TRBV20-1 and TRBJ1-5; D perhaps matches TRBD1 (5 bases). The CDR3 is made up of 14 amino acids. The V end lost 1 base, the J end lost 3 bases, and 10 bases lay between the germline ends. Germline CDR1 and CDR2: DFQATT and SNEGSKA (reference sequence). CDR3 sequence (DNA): TGCAGTGCTAGAGCCGGGGGGATCAATCAGCCCCAGCATTTT. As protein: CSARAGGINQPQHF.

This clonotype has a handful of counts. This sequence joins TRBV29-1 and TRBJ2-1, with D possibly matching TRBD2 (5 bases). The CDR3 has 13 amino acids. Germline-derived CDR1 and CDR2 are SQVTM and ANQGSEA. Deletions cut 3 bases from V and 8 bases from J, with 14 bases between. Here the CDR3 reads CSVDRQKRDEQFF. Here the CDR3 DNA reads TGCAGCGTTGATAGGCAAAAGAGGGATGAGCAGTTCTTC.

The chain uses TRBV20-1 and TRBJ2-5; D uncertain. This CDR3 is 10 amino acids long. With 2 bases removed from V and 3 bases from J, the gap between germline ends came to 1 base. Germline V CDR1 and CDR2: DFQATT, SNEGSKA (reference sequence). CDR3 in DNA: TGCAGTGCTAGAAAAGAGACCCAGTACTTC. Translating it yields CSARKETQYF.

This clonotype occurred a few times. The CDR3 loop is CASSEEGGRNQPQHF. CDR3 coding DNA: TGTGCCAGCAGTGAAGAGGGAGGTCGCAATCAGCCCCAGCATTTT. The V gene is TRBV2, the J gene TRBJ1-5; D unresolved. Germline CDR1 and CDR2: SNHLY and FYNNEI. The length of the CDR3 is 15 residues. Trimming left V 1 base short and J 2 bases short, with 9 bases between.

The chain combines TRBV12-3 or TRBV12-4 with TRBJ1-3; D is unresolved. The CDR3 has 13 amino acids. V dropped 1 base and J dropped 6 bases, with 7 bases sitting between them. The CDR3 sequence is CASSLDTVNTIYF. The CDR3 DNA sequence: TGTGCCAGCAGTTTAGATACAGTAAACACCATATATTTT.

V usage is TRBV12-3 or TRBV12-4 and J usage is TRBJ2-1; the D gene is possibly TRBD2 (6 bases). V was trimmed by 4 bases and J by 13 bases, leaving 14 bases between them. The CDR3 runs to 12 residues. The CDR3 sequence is CASSYGTEGQFF. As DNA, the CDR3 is TGTGCCAGCAGTTACGGGACGGAGGGACAGTTCTTC.

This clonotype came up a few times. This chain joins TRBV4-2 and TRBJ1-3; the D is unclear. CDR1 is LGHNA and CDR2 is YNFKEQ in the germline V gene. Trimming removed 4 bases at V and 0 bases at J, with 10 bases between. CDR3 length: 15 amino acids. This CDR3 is CASSPSFSSGNTIYF. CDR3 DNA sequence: TGTGCCAGCAGCCCGAGCTTCAGCTCTGGAAACACCATATATTTT.

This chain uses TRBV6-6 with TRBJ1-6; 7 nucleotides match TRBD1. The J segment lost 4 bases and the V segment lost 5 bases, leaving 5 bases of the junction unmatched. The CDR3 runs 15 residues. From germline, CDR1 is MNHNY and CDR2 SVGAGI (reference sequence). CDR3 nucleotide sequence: TGTGCCAGCAGTCGAGGGACAGCGTATAATTCACCCCTCCACTTT. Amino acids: CASSRGTAYNSPLHF.

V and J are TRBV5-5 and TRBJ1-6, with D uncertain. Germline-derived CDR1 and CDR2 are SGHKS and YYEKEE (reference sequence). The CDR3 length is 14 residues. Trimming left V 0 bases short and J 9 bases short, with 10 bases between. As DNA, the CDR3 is TGTGCCAGCAGCTTGGAGGGCAGTCCTTCACCCCTCCACTTT. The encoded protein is CASSLEGSPSPLHF.

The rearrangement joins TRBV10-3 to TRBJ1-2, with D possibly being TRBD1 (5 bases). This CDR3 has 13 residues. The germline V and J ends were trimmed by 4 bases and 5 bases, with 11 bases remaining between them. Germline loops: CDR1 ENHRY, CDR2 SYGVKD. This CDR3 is CAISGQFGYGYTF. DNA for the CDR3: TGTGCCATCAGTGGACAGTTCGGGTATGGCTACACCTTC.

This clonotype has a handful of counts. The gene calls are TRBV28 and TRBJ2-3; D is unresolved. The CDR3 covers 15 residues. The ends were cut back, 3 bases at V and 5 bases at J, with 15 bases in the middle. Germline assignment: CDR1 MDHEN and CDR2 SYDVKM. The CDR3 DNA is TGTGCCAGCAGTTTTATGACGGGCTTGGAAGATACGCAGTATTTT. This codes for CASSFMTGLEDTQYF.

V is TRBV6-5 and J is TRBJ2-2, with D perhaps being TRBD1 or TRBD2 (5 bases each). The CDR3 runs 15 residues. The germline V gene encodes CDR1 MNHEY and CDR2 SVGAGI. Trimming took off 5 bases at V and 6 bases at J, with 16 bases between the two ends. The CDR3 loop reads CASSQPGLAAGELFF. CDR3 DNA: TGTGCCAGCAGTCAACCGGGGCTTGCCGCCGGGGAGCTGTTTTTT.

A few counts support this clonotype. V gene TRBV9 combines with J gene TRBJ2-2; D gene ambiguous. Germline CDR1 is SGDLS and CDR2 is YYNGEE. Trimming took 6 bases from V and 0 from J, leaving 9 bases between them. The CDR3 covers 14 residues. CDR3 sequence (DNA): TGTGCCAGCACCTTCGACACGAACACCGGGGAGCTGTTTTTT. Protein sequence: CASTFDTNTGELFF.

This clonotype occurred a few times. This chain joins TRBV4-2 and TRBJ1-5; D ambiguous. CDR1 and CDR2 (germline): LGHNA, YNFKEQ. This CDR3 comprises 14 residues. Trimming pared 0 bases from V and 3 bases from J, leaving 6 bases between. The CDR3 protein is CASSQEPINQPQHF. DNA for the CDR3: TGTGCCAGCAGCCAAGAACCGATCAATCAGCCCCAGCATTTT.

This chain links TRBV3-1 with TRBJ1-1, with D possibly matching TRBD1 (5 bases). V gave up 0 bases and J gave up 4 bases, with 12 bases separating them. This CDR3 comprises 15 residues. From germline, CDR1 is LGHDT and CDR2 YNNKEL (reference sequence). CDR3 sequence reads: CASSQDATEVTEAFF. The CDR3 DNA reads TGTGCCAGCAGCCAAGATGCGACAGAGGTCACTGAAGCTTTCTTT.

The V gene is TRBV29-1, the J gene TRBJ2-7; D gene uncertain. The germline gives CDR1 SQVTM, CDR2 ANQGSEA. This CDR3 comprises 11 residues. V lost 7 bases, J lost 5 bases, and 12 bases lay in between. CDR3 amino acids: CSANDDNEQYV. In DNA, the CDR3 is TGCAGCGCTAATGACGACAACGAGCAGTACGTC.

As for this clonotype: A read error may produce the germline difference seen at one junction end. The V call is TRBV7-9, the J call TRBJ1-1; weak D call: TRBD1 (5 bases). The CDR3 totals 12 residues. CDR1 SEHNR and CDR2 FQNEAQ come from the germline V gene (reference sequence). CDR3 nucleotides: TGTGCCAGCAGCTTAGCGCCACCAGGGAGCCTCTTT. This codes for CASSLAPPGSLF. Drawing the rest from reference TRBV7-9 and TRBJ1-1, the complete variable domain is DTGVSQNPRHKITKRGQNVTFRCDPISEHNRLYWYRQTLGQGPEFLTYFQNEAQLEKSRLLSDRFSAERPKGSFSTLEIQRTEQGDSAMYLCASSLAPPGSLFGQGTRLTVV.